The 22 T cell receptor beta chains below come from one sample, sequenced in a study of Ad26.COV2.S vaccination and SARS-CoV-2 variants. Using immunoSEQ multiplex PCR, the repertoire was profiled, and TCRdb retains in-frame clones only, with some absent. The sample carries 300,000 to 450,000 clones, around 84% recorded once. Stated treatment: around 19 received Ad26.COV2.S at low or high dose, single or two shots; 5 received placebo; per-sample allocation not given. Sampling occurred on day 63 after the first vaccine or placebo injection. This specimen consisted of peripheral blood, obtained in a trial of Ad26.COV2.S vaccine versus placebo. Source of these receptors: a person aged 18 to 65 who received the Ad26.COV2.S COVID-19 vaccine or a placebo.

The CDR3 region has the DNA TGTGCCAGCAGCCCTCAATCGGCCGTGGGGACGCAGTATTTT. Translation: CASSPQSAVGTQYF. The chain has TRBV9 and TRBJ2-3; D is unclear. The CDR3 length is 14 residues. CDR1 and CDR2 (germline): SGDLS, YYNGEE. V lost 4 bases, J lost 9 bases, and 18 bases lay in between.

The chain recombines TRBV6-5 with TRBJ2-7, with 8 bases aligning to TRBD2. The CDR3 has 16 amino acids. The germline V gene has CDR1 MNHEY and CDR2 SVGAGI. The trim removed 0 bases at V and 3 bases at J, leaving 7 bases unmatched. CDR3 coding DNA: TGTGCCAGCAGTTACTCCGCTGGCGGGAGGATCTACGAGCAGTACTTC. Translating gives CASSYSAGGRIYEQYF.

V gene TRBV7-8 combines with J gene TRBJ1-1, with no clear D. Trimming cost V 1 base and J 1 base, with 16 bases left between them. This CDR3 region has 17 residues. From germline, CDR1 is SGHVS and CDR2 FQNEAQ. The CDR3 DNA follows: TGTGCCAGCAGCTTAGGGACGCGGACCTTAAAGAACACTGAAGCTTTCTTT. Protein sequence: CASSLGTRTLKNTEAFF.

This clone showed up just a few times. The genes are TRBV25-1 and TRBJ2-7; D assignment may be TRBD1 or TRBD2 (5 bases each). The length of the CDR3 is 13 residues. V was trimmed by 7 bases and J by 2 bases, leaving 12 bases between them. Germline assignment: CDR1 MGHDK and CDR2 SYGVNS. The CDR3 DNA is TGTGCCAGCAAAGCCGGGACCACCTACGAGCAGTACTTC. The encoded protein is CASKAGTTYEQYF.

With respect to this clone: The identical CDR3 is also encoded by other nucleotide sequences in the sample. The V gene is TRBV5-1, the J gene TRBJ1-5; D ambiguous. Germline-derived CDR1 and CDR2 are SGHRS and YFSETQ. The ends were cut back, 1 base at V and 5 bases at J, with 7 bases in the middle. The CDR3 runs 13 residues. The CDR3, as DNA: TGCGCCAGCAGCTTGACAGCAGATCAGCCCCAGCATTTT. It encodes CASSLTADQPQHF.

This sequence joins TRBV2 and TRBJ2-7; a weak D match, TRBD2 (6 bases). V was clipped by 1 base and J by 6 bases, with 13 bases between them. The CDR3 runs 14 residues. The V gene's germline CDR1 is SNHLY and CDR2 FYNNEI. The CDR3 here is CASSEVGTSLEQYF. DNA for the CDR3: TGTGCCAGCAGTGAAGTGGGAACTAGCCTCGAGCAGTACTTC.

The chain is built from TRBV6-2 or TRBV6-3 and TRBJ1-6; 12 positions agree with TRBD1. Germline CDR1 and CDR2: MNHEY and SVGEGT. CDR3 length: 18 residues. Trimming took 2 bases from V and 7 from J; bases not matched to a gene: 9. The CDR3, as DNA: TGTGCCAGCAGTTACGGGACAGGGGGCCCAAGGCAAAATTCACCCCTCCACTTT. Its protein is CASSYGTGGPRQNSPLHF.

The V call is TRBV2, the J call TRBJ2-5; 7 nucleotides agree with TRBD1. The CDR3 totals 13 residues. Germline lookup yields CDR1 SNHLY and CDR2 FYNNEI. After removal of 6 bases from V and 5 bases from J, the junction contained 6 bases not matched to a gene. This CDR3 reads CASRTGVEETQYF. The CDR3 DNA sequence: TGTGCCAGCAGAACAGGGGTGGAGGAGACCCAGTACTTC.

This rearrangement joins TRBV11-2 to TRBJ1-3; a weak D match, TRBD1 (6 bases). Trimming shortened V by 2 bases and J by 2 bases, and 10 bases separated the two germline ends. The CDR3 covers 15 residues. Per germline, CDR1 SGHAT and CDR2 FQNNGV. CDR3 amino acids: CASSLSGAAGNTIYF. In DNA form, the CDR3 reads TGTGCCAGCAGCTTATCAGGGGCCGCTGGAAACACCATATATTTT.

V usage is TRBV21-1 and J usage is TRBJ2-7. TRBV21-1 is a listed pseudogene. The CDR3 length is 13 residues. The CDR3 DNA reads TGTGCCAGCAGCATAGGACCCAGCTACGAGCAGTACTTC. This encodes CASSIGPSYEQYF.

This chain uses TRBV4-3 with TRBJ2-2; weak D call: TRBD1 (5 bases). CDR1 is LGHNA and CDR2 is YSLEER in the germline V gene. The CDR3 extends over 16 amino acids. The V end was cut by 0 bases, the J end by 4 bases, with 12 bases between. The CDR3 coding sequence is TGCGCCAGCAGCCAAGATGAACAGGTAGTCACCGGGGAGCTGTTTTTT. It specifies CASSQDEQVVTGELFF.

This clone was observed a handful of times. The CDR3 protein is CASSLGGGGHTEAFF. CDR3 in DNA: TGTGCCAGCAGCTTAGGGGGCGGAGGACACACTGAAGCTTTCTTT. The V and J genes are TRBV7-9 and TRBJ1-1, with a possible D match to TRBD1 (5 bases). The CDR3 loop spans 15 amino acids. Per the germline V gene, CDR1 is SEHNR and CDR2 is FQNEAQ (reference sequence). Trimming cost V 1 base and J 3 bases, with 12 bases left between them.

The chain links TRBV19 to TRBJ1-1; D not resolved. Trimming pared 4 bases from V and 5 bases from J, leaving 17 bases between. The germline V gene has CDR1 LNHDA and CDR2 SQIVND (reference sequence). The CDR3 runs to 15 residues. The chain's CDR3 is CASSTNPVRRTEAFF. As DNA, the CDR3 is TGTGCCAGTAGTACCAACCCGGTCCGGAGAACTGAAGCTTTCTTT.

The chain carries TRBV2 and TRBJ2-3, with D tentatively TRBD1 (6 bases). Germline V gene data show CDR1 as SNHLY and CDR2 as FYNNEI. The CDR3 contains 13 residues. Trimming shortened V by 4 bases and J by 6 bases, and 11 bases separated the two germline ends. The DNA of the CDR3 is TGTGCCAGCAGTGGGGGGCTCACGGATACGCAGTATTTT. Protein sequence: CASSGGLTDTQYF.

The chain joins TRBV30 to TRBJ1-4, with D perhaps TRBD1 (6 bases). This CDR3 has 16 residues. Between the trimmed V and J ends, which lost 3 bases and 7 bases, there was a span of 21 bases. Germline loops: CDR1 GTSNPN, CDR2 SVGIG (reference sequence). Here the CDR3 reads CAWRGTGRGSGEKLFF. As DNA, the CDR3 is TGTGCCTGGAGAGGAACAGGGAGGGGATCTGGTGAAAAACTGTTTTTT.

This chain links TRBV5-1 with TRBJ2-5; 7 bases map to TRBD2. The CDR3 is 15 amino acids. Germline assignment: CDR1 SGHRS and CDR2 YFSETQ. V lost 4 bases to trimming and J lost 2 bases; unmatched junction nucleotides: 8. The CDR3 DNA reads TGCGCCAGCAGCCCCTTGTCCGGGGGGCAAGAGACCCAGTACTTC. Protein sequence: CASSPLSGGQETQYF.

The chain recombines TRBV28 with TRBJ2-7; D may be TRBD2 (5 bases). This CDR3 is 12 amino acids long. V shed 3 bases and J shed 5 bases, with 8 bases lying between them. Germline V gene lookup returns CDR1 MDHEN and CDR2 SYDVKM. The CDR3 region is CASSLAGHEQYF. DNA for the CDR3: TGTGCCAGCAGTTTGGCGGGTCACGAGCAGTACTTC.

This clone has only a few counts. The chain has TRBV7-9 and TRBJ1-6; the D gene is possibly TRBD1 (6 bases). This CDR3 comprises 15 residues. The germline V and J ends were trimmed by 1 base and 6 bases, with 10 bases remaining between them. Germline lookup yields CDR1 SEHNR and CDR2 FQNEAQ (reference sequence). CDR3 loop: CASSLDAGANSPLHF. The CDR3 nucleotides are TGTGCCAGCAGCTTAGATGCAGGGGCTAATTCACCCCTCCACTTT.

The chain carries TRBV2 and TRBJ1-3, with D possibly matching TRBD1 (6 bases). This CDR3 is built from 17 residues. Per germline, CDR1 SNHLY and CDR2 FYNNEI. Trimming took 8 bases from V and 0 from J, leaving 20 bases between them. The DNA of the CDR3 is TGTGCCAGCCGACAGTCCCAGGGGTCCCTCTCTGGAAACACCATATATTTT. It codes for CASRQSQGSLSGNTIYF.

This chain links TRBV7-9 with TRBJ2-1; 10 bases fit TRBD2. V was clipped by 4 bases and J by 4 bases; unmatched bases: 13. The CDR3 loop spans 18 amino acids. Germline assignment: CDR1 SEHNR and CDR2 FQNEAQ (reference sequence). This chain's CDR3 is CASSSRGVRTSGYNEQFF. The CDR3 nucleotides read TGTGCCAGCAGCTCTAGAGGGGTCCGGACTAGCGGATACAATGAGCAGTTCTTC.

The CDR3 loop reads CASSQLHTVRINEKLFF. CDR3 DNA sequence: TGCGCCAGCAGCCAACTCCACACCGTCCGAATTAATGAAAAACTGTTTTTT. V is TRBV4-1 and J is TRBJ1-4; D unclear. Germline lookup yields CDR1 MGHRA and CDR2 YSYEKL. V lost 2 bases and J lost 4, with 17 bases in between. This CDR3 contains 17 residues.

The CDR3 region is CASSLERGGTETQYF. The CDR3, as DNA: TGTGCCAGCAGCTTAGAGCGGGGGGGGACGGAGACCCAGTACTTC. The gene calls are TRBV7-2 and TRBJ2-5; 10 nucleotides agree with TRBD2. Germline V lookup: CDR1 SGHTA, CDR2 FQGNSA. This CDR3 spans 15 amino acids. V lost 1 base and J lost 5; bases outside the gene matches: 4.